This entry describes one TCR beta chain. Its antigen is currently unknown. Only patients with CD8+CD57+ cell expansion on flow cytometry were chosen for sequencing. Genomic DNA was employed as the template in profiling TCR beta VDJ and CDR3. TCRdb re-called the reads with MiXCR, one entry per CDR3 protein. The table shows some 140,000 distinct CDR3 sequences, with about 50% occurring only once. These data belong to a study of CD8+CD57+ T cells in acquired aplastic anemia. Study-level points and caveats: Sharing between patients and controls was observed for roughly 30 CD8+ CDR3 sequences.

The CDR3 length is 11 residues. The V gene's germline CDR1 is DFQATT and CDR2 SNEGSKA (reference sequence). Trimming removed 4 bases at V and 1 base at J, with 4 bases between. The rearrangement joins TRBV20-1 to TRBJ2-5; D not resolved. The sample taken for sequencing was sorted CD4+, CD8+, or CD8+CD57+ T cells (not recorded which) from PBMCs. The sequence derives from a human donor with aplastic anemia. The CDR3 spells CSATSQETQYF. The CDR3, as DNA: TGCAGTGCTACCAGCCAAGAGACCCAGTACTTC.